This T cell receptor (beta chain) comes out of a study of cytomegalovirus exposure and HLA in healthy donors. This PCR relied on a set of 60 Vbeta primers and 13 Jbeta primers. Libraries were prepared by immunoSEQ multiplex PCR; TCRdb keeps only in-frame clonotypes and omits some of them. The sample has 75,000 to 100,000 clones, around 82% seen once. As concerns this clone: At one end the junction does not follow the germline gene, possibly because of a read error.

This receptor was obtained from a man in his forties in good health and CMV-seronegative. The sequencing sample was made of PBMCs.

CDR3 protein: CSSSFLAGVEQFF. CDR3 DNA sequence: TGTTCCAGCAGCTTCTTAGCGGGAGTCGAGCAGTTCTTC. The chain links TRBV7-9 to TRBJ2-1; 9 bases fit TRBD2. The CDR3 is 13 amino acids. Germline assignment: CDR1 SEHNR and CDR2 FQNEAQ (reference sequence).